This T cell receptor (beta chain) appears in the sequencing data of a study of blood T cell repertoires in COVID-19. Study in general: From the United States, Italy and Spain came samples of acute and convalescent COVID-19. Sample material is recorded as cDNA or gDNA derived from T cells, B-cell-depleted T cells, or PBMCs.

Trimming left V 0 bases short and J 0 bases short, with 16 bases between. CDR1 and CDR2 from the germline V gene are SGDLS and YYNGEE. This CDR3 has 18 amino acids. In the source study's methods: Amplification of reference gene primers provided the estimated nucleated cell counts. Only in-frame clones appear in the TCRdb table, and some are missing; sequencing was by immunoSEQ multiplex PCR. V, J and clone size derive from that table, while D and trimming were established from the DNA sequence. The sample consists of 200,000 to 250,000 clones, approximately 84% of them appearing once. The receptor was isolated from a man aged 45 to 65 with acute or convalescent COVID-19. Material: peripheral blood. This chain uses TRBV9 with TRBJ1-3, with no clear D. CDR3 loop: CASSVAPRLGGSGNTIYF. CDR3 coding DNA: TGTGCCAGCAGCGTAGCCCCCCGGCTCGGAGGCTCTGGAAACACCATATATTTT.